This T cell receptor beta chain was observed in a study of CD8 T cells in ankylosing spondylitis. In making TCR beta libraries, quantitative 5'-RACE with molecular barcodes was used. TCRdb recomputed calls from the 5' RACE reads with MiXCR, one row per CDR3 protein. The sample contains about 700,000 distinct CDR3 sequences, around 17% of which appear only once. About this clonotype itself: Its cognate antigen is unknown.

General observations from the study: Seemingly characteristic of ankylosing spondylitis blood was a TCR beta motif consisting of 7 or 8 highly homologous variants.

What was sequenced was blood, either unsorted or a sorted T cell fraction (not recorded which). This TCR was sampled from a male donor with ankylosing spondylitis.

The CDR3 DNA sequence: TGTGCCAGCAGGTTGACAGGGGCCTTATCCGATACGCAGTATTTT. Its protein is CASRLTGALSDTQYF. The rearrangement uses TRBV12-3 or TRBV12-4 and TRBJ2-3, with 8 nucleotides matching TRBD1. The CDR3 length is 15 residues. The V segment lost 6 bases and the J segment 6 bases; nucleotides outside the gene matches: 11.